These 9 T cell receptor beta chains originate from one sample sequenced in a study of blood T cell repertoires in COVID-19. Profiling relied on immunoSEQ multiplex PCR, and the TCRdb table lists in-frame clones only, not all of them. This sample yields about 80,000 clones, of which approximately 76% are seen a single time; approximately 15% belongs to the top ten. The sequencing sample was made of peripheral blood. Every receptor here comes from a man between 65 and 79 years old with active or convalescent COVID-19.

The genes are TRBV5-1 and TRBJ2-1, with 7 bases that match TRBD1. The germline V gene has CDR1 SGHRS and CDR2 YFSETQ. CDR3 size: 14 residues. The J segment lost 6 bases and the V segment lost 4 bases, leaving 7 bases of the junction unmatched. Written as DNA, the CDR3 is TGCGCCAGCAGCCTCTCGACAGGGTTCAATGAGCAGTTCTTC. Residues: CASSLSTGFNEQFF.

CDR3 nucleotides: TGTGCCAGCACCCCCAGCGGAAGGGATACGCAGTATTTT. This codes for CASTPSGRDTQYF. This chain uses TRBV6-6 with TRBJ2-3; a possible D gene is TRBD2 (5 bases). Germline loops: CDR1 MNHNY, CDR2 SVGAGI (reference sequence). V was shortened by 7 bases and J by 6 bases, with 14 bases between the two germline ends. This CDR3 comprises 13 residues.

This chain uses TRBV6-6 with TRBJ1-2; possible D gene TRBD1, 6 bases. The CDR3 covers 13 residues. Germline assignment: CDR1 MNHNY and CDR2 SVGAGI (reference sequence). Deletions cut 4 bases from V and 6 bases from J, with 12 bases between. CDR3 amino acids: CASSLDRRDGYTF. The CDR3, as DNA: TGTGCCAGCAGTTTGGACAGAAGGGATGGCTACACCTTC.

The sample holds a few counts of this clone. J is TRBJ2-3 and V is TRBV12-3 or TRBV12-4; D is possibly TRBD2 (6 bases). V was trimmed by 6 bases and J by 3 bases, leaving 10 bases between them. The CDR3 runs to 13 residues. CDR3 loop: CASRRDLTDTQYF. The CDR3 coding sequence is TGTGCCAGCAGAAGGGACTTAACAGATACGCAGTATTTT.

The chain recombines TRBV7-6 with TRBJ2-7; 7 nucleotides align to TRBD1. The CDR3 spans 14 residues. Germline V lookup: CDR1 SGHVS, CDR2 FNYEAQ. With 4 bases clipped from V and 3 bases from J, the junction kept 6 bases outside the gene matches. CDR3 in amino acids: CASSSRQGYYEQYF. In DNA form, the CDR3 reads TGTGCCAGCAGCTCAAGACAGGGCTACTACGAGCAGTACTTC.

This sequence joins TRBV11-3 and TRBJ1-6; 10 nucleotides match TRBD1. Germline loops: CDR1 SGHNT, CDR2 YENEEA. Trimming took 5 bases from V and 8 from J; bases not matched to a gene: 6. This CDR3 has 15 residues. The CDR3, as DNA: TGTGCCAGCAGCGCGATGGGACAGGGGCATTCACCCCTCCACTTT. Amino acid sequence: CASSAMGQGHSPLHF.

The chain is built from TRBV5-1 and TRBJ1-2; D might be TRBD1 (6 bases). V was cut by 3 bases and J by 4 bases, with 10 bases left in between. This CDR3 contains 13 residues. Germline V gene data show CDR1 as SGHRS and CDR2 as YFSETQ. The CDR3 nucleotides read TGCGCCAGCAGCTCACAGGGAAGCTATGGCTACACCTTC. Translation gives CASSSQGSYGYTF.

J is TRBJ1-1 and V is TRBV9, with D perhaps matching TRBD1 (6 bases). The CDR3 totals 15 residues. Trimming pared 3 bases from V and 2 bases from J, leaving 14 bases between. From germline, CDR1 is SGDLS and CDR2 YYNGEE. In nucleotides, the CDR3 is TGTGCCAGCAGCGCCACAGGACAGCGTAACACTGAAGCTTTCTTT. This sequence encodes CASSATGQRNTEAFF.

The rearrangement joins TRBV5-6 to TRBJ2-5, with 9 nucleotides matching TRBD1. The length of the CDR3 is 15 residues. Germline values: CDR1 SGHDT, CDR2 YYEEEE. Trimming took 4 bases from V and 5 from J; bases not matched to a gene: 9. CDR3 region: CASSTGTGWPETQYF. CDR3 coding DNA: TGTGCCAGCAGCACCGGGACAGGGTGGCCGGAGACCCAGTACTTC. The full variable domain, its missing parts supplied by reference TRBV5-6 and TRBJ2-5, is DAGVTQSPTHLIKTRGQQVTLRCSPKSGHDTVSWYQQALGQGPQFIFQYYEEEERQRGNFPDRFSGHQFPNYSSELNVNALLLGDSALYLCASSTGTGWPETQYFGPGTRLLVL.